This T cell receptor beta chain was sequenced in a study of blood T cell repertoires in COVID-19. Study as a whole: Samples came from the United States, Italy and Spain, spanning acute and convalescent COVID-19. PBMCs, B-cell-depleted T cells, or T cells were the source of the cDNA or gDNA that made up the material.

The CDR3 has 15 residues. CDR1 SGHNT and CDR2 YENEEA come from the germline V gene. Germline trimming cut 1 base from V and 6 bases from J; bases unmatched to any gene: 4. Followed longitudinally, the Seattle patients had been enrolled during active infection. As originally analysed: Amplification from reference gene primers served as the basis for estimated nucleated cell counts. Sequenced by immunoSEQ multiplex PCR; TCRdb stores in-frame clones only, minus some. The V and J calls and clone size come from that table; D and trimming were worked out from the DNA. The sample lists 90,000 or so clones, 80% to 95% occurring once.

The receptor's source is a young man with COVID-19, enrolled during active disease. The rearrangement joins TRBV11-3 to TRBJ2-1; 9 bases map to TRBD2. The sequenced material came from peripheral blood. CDR3 amino acids: CASSLGLAATNEQFF. DNA for the CDR3: TGTGCCAGCAGCTTAGGACTAGCGGCCACCAATGAGCAGTTCTTC.